This is a list of T cell receptor beta chains from one sample in a study of control samples from healthy donors and cancer patients. TCRdb's table, derived via immunoSEQ multiplex PCR, lists solely in-frame clones and lacks some. Of tens of thousands of clones in the sample, 90% to 95% were seen once. The specimen was PBMCs. The receptors stem from a man in his fifties with lung cancer. Both conserved end residues are part of each CDR3. The listing skips clone size in some rows; elsewhere it reads once, few, many or a size class.

TRBJ1-2 | NA | TRBV4-3 | CASSQGGTGGYTF
TRBJ1-1 | NA | TRBV4-3 | CASSQDSFKNTEAFF
TRBJ1-1 | once | TRBV18 | CASSPAYPGNTEAFF
TRBJ1-1 | NA | TRBV19 | CASSWQGATEAFF
TRBJ1-2 | few | TRBV18 | CASSPTKLDHGYTF
TRBJ1-5 | NA | TRBV5-1 | CASSLGTDQPQHF
TRBJ2-5 | NA | TRBV18 | CASSPTTGAQYF
TRBJ2-1 | once | TRBV25-1 | CASSLTGDRGFNEQFF
TRBJ1-1 | NA | TRBV19 | CASTWLGMNTEAFF
TRBJ1-4 | NA | TRBV3-1/TRBV3-2 | CASSRSGGGEKLFF
TRBJ1-2 | NA | TRBV29-1 | CSVVGTGSGYGYTF
TRBJ2-5 | NA | TRBV9 | CASSVGQGAGETQYF
TRBJ2-7 | NA | TRBV19 | CASSGTAFSEQYF
TRBJ2-1 | NA | TRBV30 | CASGQGFGNEQFF
TRBJ1-3 | NA | TRBV19 | CASRRDAGNTIYF
TRBJ2-3 | NA | TRBV20-1 | CSASFPSASTDTQYF
TRBJ2-1 | NA | TRBV4-1 | CASSQDWRAGASGNEQFF
TRBJ1-2 | NA | TRBV4-1 | CASSHQVDRVANYGYTF
TRBJ2-3 | NA | TRBV10-2 | CASSEGLRPTDTQYF
TRBJ2-5 | NA | TRBV3-1/TRBV3-2 | CASSLGGGTWGETQYF
TRBJ2-7 | NA | TRBV6-6 | CASSYSGPGGEQYF
TRBJ2-7 | NA | TRBV7-2 | CASSLGQGGSYEQYF
TRBJ1-5 | once | TRBV7-2 | CASSSGQGQPQHF
TRBJ1-1 | NA | TRBV4-3 | CASSQEDRNTEAFF
TRBJ1-1 | NA | TRBV14 | CASSQRTGWDTEAFF
TRBJ1-2 | NA | TRBV7-2 | CASSLGGYGYTF
TRBJ2-7 | NA | TRBV19 | CASSSGQGDSTYEQYF
TRBJ1-2 | few | TRBV4-3 | CASSQALSYGYTF
TRBJ1-1 | NA | TRBV6-5 | CASSYSGGNTEAFF
TRBJ1-1 | NA | TRBV19 | CASSNRVTNTEAFF
TRBJ2-5 | NA | TRBV9 | CASSPGRGAGETQYF
TRBJ1-1 | NA | TRBV6-5 | CASSYSQEHTEAFF
TRBJ2-2 | NA | TRBV12-5 | CASGLPGQGASGELFF
TRBJ2-2 | NA | TRBV7-9 | CASSSTSGAIFGNTGELFF
TRBJ1-3 | NA | TRBV7-2 | CASSSDQGNTIYF
TRBJ1-2 | NA | TRBV7-9 | CASSAQGVDYGYTF
TRBJ2-3 | NA | TRBV4-1 | CASSQIDATDTQYF
TRBJ2-2 | NA | TRBV27 | CASSFQVIAGELFF
TRBJ1-1 | NA | TRBV4-1 | CASKGHTEAFF
TRBJ2-5 | NA | TRBV5-6 | CASSAPGLFGETQYF
TRBJ2-7 | once | TRBV11-3 | CASSSRNGEQYF
TRBJ2-5 | NA | TRBV9 | CASSARGEDQETQYF
TRBJ1-1 | once | TRBV5-4 | CASSLEQSTEAFF
TRBJ1-6 | once | TRBV28 | CASSGQGTSPLHF
TRBJ2-7 | NA | TRBV27 | CASSLLAASYEQYF
TRBJ1-1 | NA | TRBV15 | CATSRDIASQPGNTEAFF
TRBJ2-1 | NA | TRBV9 | CASSPISRGSEQFF
TRBJ1-1 | once | TRBV28 | CASTFPQNTEAFF
TRBJ1-5 | NA | TRBV29-1 | CSVGDNRDRNQPQHF
TRBJ2-7 | NA | TRBV18 | CASSPSDGYEQYF
TRBJ2-2 | once | TRBV11-1 | CASSLPGQGITGELFF
TRBJ2-7 | once | TRBV24-1 | CATSESGREQYF
TRBJ2-4 | NA | TRBV6-5 | CASRGTVAKNIQYF
TRBJ2-2 | NA | TRBV2 | CASSVDTMGELFF
TRBJ2-3 | NA | TRBV5-1 | CASRLTGGYQTDTQYF
TRBJ2-5 | NA | TRBV10-1 | CASSDRLGETQYF
TRBJ2-7 | NA | TRBV18 | CASSPLRTGSSYEQYF
TRBJ2-7 | NA | TRBV29-1 | CSVAPGSSYEQYF
TRBJ2-2 | NA | TRBV21-1 | CASSAYGGELFF